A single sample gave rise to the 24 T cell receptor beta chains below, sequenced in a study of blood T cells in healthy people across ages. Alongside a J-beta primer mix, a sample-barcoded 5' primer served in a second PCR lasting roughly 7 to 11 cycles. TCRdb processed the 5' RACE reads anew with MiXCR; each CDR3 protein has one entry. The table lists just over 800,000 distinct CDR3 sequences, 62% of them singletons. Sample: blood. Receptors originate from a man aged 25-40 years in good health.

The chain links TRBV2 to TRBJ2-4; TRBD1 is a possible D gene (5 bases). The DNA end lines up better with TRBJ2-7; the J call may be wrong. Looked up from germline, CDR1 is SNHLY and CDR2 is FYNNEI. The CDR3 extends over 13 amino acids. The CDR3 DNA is TGTGCCAGCAATCGGGCGTTAGGGGACGAGCAGTACTTC. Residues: CASNRALGDEQYF.

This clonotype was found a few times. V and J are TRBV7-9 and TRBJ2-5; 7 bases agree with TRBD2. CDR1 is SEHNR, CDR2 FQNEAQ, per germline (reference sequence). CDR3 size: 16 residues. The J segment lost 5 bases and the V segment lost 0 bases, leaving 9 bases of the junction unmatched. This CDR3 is CASSLALGDYRETQYF. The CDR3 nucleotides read TGTGCCAGCAGCTTAGCGCTAGGGGACTACCGGGAGACCCAGTACTTC.

CDR3: CASGGSGGVYEQFF. CDR3 sequence (DNA): TGTGCCAGCGGAGGAAGCGGGGGGGTGTATGAGCAGTTCTTC. The V gene is TRBV28, the J gene TRBJ2-1; 10 bases agree with TRBD2. The CDR3 runs 14 residues. CDR1 is MDHEN, CDR2 SYDVKM, per germline. Trimming cost V 8 bases and J 8 bases; bases outside gene matches: 9.

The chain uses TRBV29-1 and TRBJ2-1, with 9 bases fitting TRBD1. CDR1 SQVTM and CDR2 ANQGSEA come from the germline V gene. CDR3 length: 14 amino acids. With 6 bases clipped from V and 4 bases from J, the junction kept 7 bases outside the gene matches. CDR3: CSVQPGQGYNEQFF. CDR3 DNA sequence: TGCAGCGTGCAGCCGGGACAGGGTTACAATGAGCAGTTCTTC.

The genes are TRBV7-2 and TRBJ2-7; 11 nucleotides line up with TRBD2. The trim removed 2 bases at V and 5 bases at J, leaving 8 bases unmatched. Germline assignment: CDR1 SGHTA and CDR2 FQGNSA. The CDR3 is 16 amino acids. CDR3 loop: CASSLRLAGNFDEQYF. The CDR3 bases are TGTGCCAGCAGCTTAAGACTAGCGGGGAACTTCGACGAGCAGTACTTC.

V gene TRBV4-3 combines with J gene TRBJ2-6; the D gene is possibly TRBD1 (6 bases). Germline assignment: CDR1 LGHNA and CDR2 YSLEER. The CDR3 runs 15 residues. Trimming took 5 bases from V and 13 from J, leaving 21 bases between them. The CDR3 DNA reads TGCGCCAGCAGCGCTCGCACTACAGGGTTGGTAGTCCTGACTTTC. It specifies CASSARTTGLVVLTF.

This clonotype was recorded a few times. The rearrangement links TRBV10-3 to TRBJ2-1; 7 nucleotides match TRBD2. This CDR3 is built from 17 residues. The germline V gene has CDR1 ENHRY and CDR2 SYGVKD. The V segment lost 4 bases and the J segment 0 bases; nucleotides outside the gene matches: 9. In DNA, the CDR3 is TGTGCCATCAGTGGGGATGAAAGCGGGGTCTCCTACAATGAGCAGTTCTTC. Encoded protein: CAISGDESGVSYNEQFF.

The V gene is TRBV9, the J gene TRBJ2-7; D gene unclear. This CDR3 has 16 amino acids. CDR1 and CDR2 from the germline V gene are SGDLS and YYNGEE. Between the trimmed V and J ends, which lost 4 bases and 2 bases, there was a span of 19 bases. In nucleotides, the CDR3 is TGTGCCAGCAGCCCTCCGGGTGGGTCCACCACCTACGAGCAGTACTTC. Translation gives CASSPPGGSTTYEQYF.

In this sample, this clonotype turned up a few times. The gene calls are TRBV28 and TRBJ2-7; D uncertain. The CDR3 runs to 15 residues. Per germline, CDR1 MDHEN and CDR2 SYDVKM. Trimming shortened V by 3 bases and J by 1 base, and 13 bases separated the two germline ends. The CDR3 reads CASSFVQARSYEQYF. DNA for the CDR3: TGTGCCAGCAGTTTTGTCCAGGCTAGGTCCTACGAGCAGTACTTC.

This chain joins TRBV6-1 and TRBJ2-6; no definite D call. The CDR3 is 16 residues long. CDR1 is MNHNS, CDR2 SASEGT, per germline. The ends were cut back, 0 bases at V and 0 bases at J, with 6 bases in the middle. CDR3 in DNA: TGTGCCAGCAGTGAAGCTATAGGCTCTGGGGCCAACGTCCTGACTTTC. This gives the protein CASSEAIGSGANVLTF.

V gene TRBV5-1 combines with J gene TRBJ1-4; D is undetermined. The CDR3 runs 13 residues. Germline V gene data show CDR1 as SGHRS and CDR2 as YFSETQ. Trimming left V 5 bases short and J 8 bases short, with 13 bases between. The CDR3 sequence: CASSRLKGEKLFF. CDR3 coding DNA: TGCGCCAGCAGTCGACTAAAGGGAGAAAAACTGTTTTTT.

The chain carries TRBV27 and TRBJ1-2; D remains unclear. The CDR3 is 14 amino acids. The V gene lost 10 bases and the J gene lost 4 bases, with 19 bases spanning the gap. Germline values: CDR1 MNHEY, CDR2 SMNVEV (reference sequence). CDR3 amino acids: CAITAGYSLYGYTF. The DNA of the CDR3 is TGTGCCATAACGGCAGGCTACTCTCTCTATGGCTACACCTTC.

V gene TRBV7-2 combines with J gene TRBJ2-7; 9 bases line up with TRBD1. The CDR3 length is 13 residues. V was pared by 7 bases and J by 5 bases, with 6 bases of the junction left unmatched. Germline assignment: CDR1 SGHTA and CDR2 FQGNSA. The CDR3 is CASKDRGKDEQYF. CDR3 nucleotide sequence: TGTGCCAGCAAGGACAGGGGTAAGGACGAGCAGTACTTC.

This CDR3 is CSVEDSTGRETQYF. CDR3 in DNA: TGCAGCGTTGAAGATTCGACAGGCCGGGAGACCCAGTACTTC. This chain joins TRBV29-1 and TRBJ2-5; D is perhaps TRBD1 (6 bases). Germline CDR1 SQVTM, CDR2 ANQGSEA. Trimming left V 0 bases short and J 5 bases short, with 13 bases between. The CDR3 is made up of 14 amino acids.

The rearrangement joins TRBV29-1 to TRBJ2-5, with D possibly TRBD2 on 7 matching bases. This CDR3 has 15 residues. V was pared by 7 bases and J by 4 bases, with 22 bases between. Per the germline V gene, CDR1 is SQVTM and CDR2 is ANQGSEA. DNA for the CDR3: TGCAGCGGTGGTATTTTGGGGGGGGCGGGAGAGACCCAGTACTTC. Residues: CSGGILGGAGETQYF.

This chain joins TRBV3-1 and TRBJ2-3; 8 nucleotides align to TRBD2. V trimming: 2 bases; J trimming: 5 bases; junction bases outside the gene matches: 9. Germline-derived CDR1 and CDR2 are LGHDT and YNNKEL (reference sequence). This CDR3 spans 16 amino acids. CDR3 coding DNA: TGTGCCAGCAGCCAATCCCCAGCGGGGGTAGGAGATACGCAGTATTTT. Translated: CASSQSPAGVGDTQYF.

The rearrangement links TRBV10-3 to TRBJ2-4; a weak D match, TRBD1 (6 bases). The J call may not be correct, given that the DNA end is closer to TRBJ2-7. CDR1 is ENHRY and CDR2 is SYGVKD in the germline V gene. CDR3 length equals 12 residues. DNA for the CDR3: TGTGCCATCAGTGGTGGGACATCCGAGCAGTACTTC. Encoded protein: CAISGGTSEQYF.

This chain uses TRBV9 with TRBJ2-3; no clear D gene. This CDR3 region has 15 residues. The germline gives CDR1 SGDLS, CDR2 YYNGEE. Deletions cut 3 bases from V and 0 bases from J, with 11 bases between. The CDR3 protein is CASSEPDGSTDTQYF. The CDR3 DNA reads TGTGCCAGCAGCGAACCGGACGGGAGCACAGATACGCAGTATTTT.

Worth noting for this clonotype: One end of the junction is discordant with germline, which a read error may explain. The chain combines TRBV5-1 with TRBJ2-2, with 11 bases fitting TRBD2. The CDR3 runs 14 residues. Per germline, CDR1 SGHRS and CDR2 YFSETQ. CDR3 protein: CASGTSGYTGELFF. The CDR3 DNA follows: TGCGCCAGCGGGACTAGCGGATACACCGGAGAGCTGTTTTTT. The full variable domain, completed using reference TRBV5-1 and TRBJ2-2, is KAGVTQTPRYLIKTRGQQVTLSCSPISGHRSVSWYQQTPGQGLQFLFEYFSETQRNKGNFPGRFSGRQFSNSRSEMNVSTLELGDSALYLCASGTSGYTGELFFGEGSRLTVL.

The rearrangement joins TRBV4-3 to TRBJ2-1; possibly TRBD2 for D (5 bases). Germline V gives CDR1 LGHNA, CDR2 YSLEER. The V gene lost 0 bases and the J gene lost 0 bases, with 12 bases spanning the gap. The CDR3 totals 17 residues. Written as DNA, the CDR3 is TGCGCCAGCAGCCAAGACACCCAGCGGAGCTCCTACAATGAGCAGTTCTTC. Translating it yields CASSQDTQRSSYNEQFF.

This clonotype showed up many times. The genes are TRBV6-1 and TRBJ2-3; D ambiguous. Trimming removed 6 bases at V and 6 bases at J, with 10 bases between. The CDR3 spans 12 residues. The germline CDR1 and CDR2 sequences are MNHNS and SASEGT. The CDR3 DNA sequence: TGTGCCAGCAGGGCCGAGTCGGATACGCAGTATTTT. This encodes CASRAESDTQYF.

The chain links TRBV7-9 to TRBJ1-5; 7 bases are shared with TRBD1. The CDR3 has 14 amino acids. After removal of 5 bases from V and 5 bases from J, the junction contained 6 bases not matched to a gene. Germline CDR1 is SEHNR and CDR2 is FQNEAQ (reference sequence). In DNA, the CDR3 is TGTGCCAGCAGCATGACAGGGAACTATCAGCCCCAGCATTTT. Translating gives CASSMTGNYQPQHF.

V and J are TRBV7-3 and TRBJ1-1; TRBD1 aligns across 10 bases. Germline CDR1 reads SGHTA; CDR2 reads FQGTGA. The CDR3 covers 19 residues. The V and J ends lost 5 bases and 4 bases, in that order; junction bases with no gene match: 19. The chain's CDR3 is CASSRNGQGGAGGGTEAFF. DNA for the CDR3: TGTGCCAGCAGCCGTAACGGACAGGGGGGCGCGGGAGGCGGCACTGAAGCTTTCTTT.

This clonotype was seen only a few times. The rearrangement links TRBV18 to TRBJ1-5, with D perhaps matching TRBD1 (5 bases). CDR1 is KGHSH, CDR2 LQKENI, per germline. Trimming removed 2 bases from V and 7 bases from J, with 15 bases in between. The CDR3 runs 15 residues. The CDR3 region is CASSPNRGFEQPQHF. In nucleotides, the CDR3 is TGTGCCAGCTCACCAAATCGGGGGTTTGAACAGCCCCAGCATTTT. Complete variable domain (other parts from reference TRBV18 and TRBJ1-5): NAGVMQNPRHLVRRRGQEARLRCSPMKGHSHVYWYRQLPEEGLKFMVYLQKENIIDESGMPKERFSAEFPKEGPSILRIQQVVRGDSAAYFCASSPNRGFEQPQHFGDGTRLSIL.